This entry concerns a single TCR beta chain. This receptor's antigen is unknown. No clone much larger than this one lies a single base away; base qualities are absent. The library was obtained by the immunoSEQ multiplex PCR assay. Not all clones reach the TCRdb copy of this immuneACCESS table, which keeps in-frame sequences only. Checked studies attribute under half of the gap to unresolved V genes and leave the rest unexplained. Present in this sample are about 45,000 clones, 70% to 90% of which were seen just once. The ten largest clones take up approximately 0.6% of the sample. The sample belongs to a study of T cell changes during pregnancy in multiple sclerosis (dated by TCRdb to between 2018 and 2021). Study-wide context: Changes in the T cell repertoire over the course of pregnancy were examined in this study in women with multiple sclerosis.

The CDR3 contains 13 residues, cysteine and phenylalanine counted. The only DNA kept is the CDR3, 39 bases in frame from the first base. Per the germline V gene (reference sequence), SGHKS is the CDR1 and YYEKEE is the CDR2. V is reduced by 1 base and J by 5 bases, leaving a spacing of 7 bases between them. The clonotype originates from a female donor with multiple sclerosis, enrolled in a pregnancy study. The chain uses TRBV5-5 and TRBJ1-5; the D gene assignment is ambiguous. The material sequenced was CD4+ T cells from peripheral blood mononuclear cells, taken in the first trimester of pregnancy. CDR3 reads: CASSLWRDQPQHF. The DNA sequence is as follows: TGTGCCAGCAGCTTGTGGCGGGATCAGCCCCAGCATTTT.